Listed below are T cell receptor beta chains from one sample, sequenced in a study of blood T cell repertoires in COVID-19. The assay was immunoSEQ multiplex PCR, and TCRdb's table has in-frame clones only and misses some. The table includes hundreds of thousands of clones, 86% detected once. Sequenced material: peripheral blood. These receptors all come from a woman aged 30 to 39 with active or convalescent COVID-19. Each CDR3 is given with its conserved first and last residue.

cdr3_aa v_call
CASTSMTSGKPSSYNEQFF TRBV21-1
CASTLTGNTEAFF TRBV19
CASSQATSRSTDTQYF TRBV4-1
CASSLAVLAGGETQYF TRBV7-9
CASSLWGRNTEAFF TRBV5-1
CASSYSMGGPDTQYF TRBV6-5
CAWSVYRDREWNQPQHF TRBV30
CASSYRGGAFF TRBV6-6
CASNGPPTSGGPNEQFF TRBV28
CASSHIQGGSQPQHF TRBV4-1
CASSVPGLNTDTQYF TRBV10-2
CASSPLHGSDYEQYF TRBV6-6
CASSLQGPGAGGGEQYF TRBV5-1
CASSESRGETQYF TRBV9
CASSPTVGGVRAFF TRBV3-1/TRBV3-2
CASSDDRATNNYGYTF TRBV6-1
CASRPRTGDSYGYTF TRBV6-5
CASSSTGTPYEQYF TRBV7-9
CASSPKPGGYGYTF TRBV27
CATSSGGRGDFGEKLFF TRBV15
CASSVQENYGYTF TRBV7-8
CASSSRRDSRSSPLHF TRBV19
CASSLGLAANEQFF TRBV6-6
CASSPQGGGGQFF TRBV19
CASSRDRGTEAFF TRBV19
CAYAEDSPAYTEAFF TRBV30
CASSTSGVGQPQHF TRBV2
CASSLGGGHEKLFF TRBV27
CASRAASYEQYF TRBV3-1/TRBV3-2
CSSIPGGDEQFF TRBV29-1
CASSLGRTYEQYF TRBV6-5
CAISWDTDGYTF TRBV10-3
CASSLGVIGWEAFF TRBV21-1
CVRSLVPRQGYQPQHF TRBV7-5
CASSDPGHPNSGNTIYF TRBV19
CASSLMVAGGLSYEQYF TRBV27
CASRAPGQVTEQYF TRBV10-2
CASSRTTGRGTSSGYTF TRBV11-2
CASSPPPF TRBV27
CASSLGTGPNQPQHF TRBV7-2
CASSAQGSLGANTEAFF TRBV2
CAIRRESNTEAFF TRBV10-3
CASSHSTLRGSRNTEAFF TRBV4-1
CASSFREPATEAFF TRBV5-1
CASRLSMGTAGELFF TRBV5-5
CASRGPLDYNEQFF TRBV5-1
CSVGGPYEQYF TRBV29-1
CAITPGDRQPQHF TRBV10-3
CASSERRGEVGGYTF TRBV10-1
CSVGGTSGVGAQYF TRBV29-1
CASSLIGGTYEQYF TRBV6-5
CASSLLPGENDEAFF TRBV6-5
CASSLQSGPYEQYF TRBV5-4
CAWSGGAYEQYF TRBV30